This T cell receptor beta chain comes out of a study of blood T cell repertoires in COVID-19. Study-level background: T cells, B-cell-depleted T cells, or PBMCs provided the cDNA or gDNA that served as material.

Using immunoSEQ multiplex PCR, the repertoire was profiled, and TCRdb retains in-frame clones only, with some absent. Counted here are 250,000 to 300,000 clones, roughly 91% occurring once; the ten biggest clones make up more than 9.5%. Germline V lookup: CDR1 SGHRS, CDR2 YFSETQ. The CDR3 runs to 14 residues. With 3 bases clipped from V and 5 bases from J, the junction kept 6 bases outside the gene matches. The receptor was derived from a young woman with COVID-19, enrolled during active disease. The sequenced material came from peripheral blood. The genes are TRBV5-1 and TRBJ1-1; TRBD1 agrees at 8 bases. The chain's CDR3 is CASSSQTGVTEAFF. CDR3 sequence (DNA): TGCGCCAGCAGCTCACAGACAGGGGTAACTGAAGCTTTCTTT.